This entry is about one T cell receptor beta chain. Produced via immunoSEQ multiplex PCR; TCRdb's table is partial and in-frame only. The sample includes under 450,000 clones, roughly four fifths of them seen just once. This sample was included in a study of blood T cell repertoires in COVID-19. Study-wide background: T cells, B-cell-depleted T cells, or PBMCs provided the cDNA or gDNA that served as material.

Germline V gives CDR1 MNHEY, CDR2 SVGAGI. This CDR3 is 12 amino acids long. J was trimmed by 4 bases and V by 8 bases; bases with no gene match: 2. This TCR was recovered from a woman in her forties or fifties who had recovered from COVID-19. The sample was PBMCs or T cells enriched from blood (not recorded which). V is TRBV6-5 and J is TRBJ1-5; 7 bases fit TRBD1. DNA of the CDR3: TGTGCCAGCGGGACAGAAAATCAGCCCCAGCATTTT. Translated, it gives CASGTENQPQHF.